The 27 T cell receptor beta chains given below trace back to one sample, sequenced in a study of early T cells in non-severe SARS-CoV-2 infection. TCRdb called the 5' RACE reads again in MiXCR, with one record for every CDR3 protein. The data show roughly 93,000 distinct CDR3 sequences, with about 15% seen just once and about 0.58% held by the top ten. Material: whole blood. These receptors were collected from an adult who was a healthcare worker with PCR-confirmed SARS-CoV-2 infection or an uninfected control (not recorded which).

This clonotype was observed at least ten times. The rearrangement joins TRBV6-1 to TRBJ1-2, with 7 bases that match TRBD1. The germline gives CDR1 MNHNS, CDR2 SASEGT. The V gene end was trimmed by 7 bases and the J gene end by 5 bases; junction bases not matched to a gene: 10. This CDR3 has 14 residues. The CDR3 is CASINWSRGYGYTF. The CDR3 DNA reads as TGTGCCAGCATCAATTGGAGCAGGGGGTATGGCTACACCTTC.

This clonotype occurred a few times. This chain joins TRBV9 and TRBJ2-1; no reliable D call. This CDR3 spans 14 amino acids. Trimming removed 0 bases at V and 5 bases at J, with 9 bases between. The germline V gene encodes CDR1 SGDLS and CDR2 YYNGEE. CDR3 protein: CASSVVQRNNEQFF. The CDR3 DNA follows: TGTGCCAGCAGCGTAGTTCAGCGCAACAATGAGCAGTTCTTC.

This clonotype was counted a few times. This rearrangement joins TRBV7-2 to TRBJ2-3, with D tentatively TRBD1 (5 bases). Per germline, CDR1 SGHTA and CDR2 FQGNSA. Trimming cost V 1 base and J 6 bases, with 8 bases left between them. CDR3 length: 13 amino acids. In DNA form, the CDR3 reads TGTGCCAGCAGCTTAGGTCGACAGGATACGCAGTATTTT. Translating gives CASSLGRQDTQYF. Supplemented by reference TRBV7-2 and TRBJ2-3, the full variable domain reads GAGVSQSPSNKVTEKGKDVELRCDPISGHTALYWYRQSLGQGLEFLIYFQGNSAPDKSGLPSDRFSAERTGGSVSTLTIQRTQQEDSAVYLCASSLGRQDTQYFGPGTRLTVL.

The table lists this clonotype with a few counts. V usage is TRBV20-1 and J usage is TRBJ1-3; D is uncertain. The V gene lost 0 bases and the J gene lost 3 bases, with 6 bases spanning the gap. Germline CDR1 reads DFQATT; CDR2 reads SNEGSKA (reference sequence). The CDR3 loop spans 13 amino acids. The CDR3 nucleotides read TGCAGTGCTAGAGAGCCCCTTGGAAACACCATATATTTT. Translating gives CSAREPLGNTIYF.

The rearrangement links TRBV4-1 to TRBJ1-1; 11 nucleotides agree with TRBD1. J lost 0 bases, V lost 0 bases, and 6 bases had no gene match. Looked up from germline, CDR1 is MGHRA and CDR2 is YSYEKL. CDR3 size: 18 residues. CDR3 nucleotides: TGCGCCAGCAGCCAAGATGGGACAGGGGGTGTAATGAACACTGAAGCTTTCTTT. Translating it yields CASSQDGTGGVMNTEAFF.

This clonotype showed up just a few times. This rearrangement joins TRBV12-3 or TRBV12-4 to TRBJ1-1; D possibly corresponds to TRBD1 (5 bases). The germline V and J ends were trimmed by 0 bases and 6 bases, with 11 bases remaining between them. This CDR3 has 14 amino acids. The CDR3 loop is CASSLALQGSEAFF. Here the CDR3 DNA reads TGTGCCAGCAGTTTAGCGCTCCAGGGCTCTGAAGCTTTCTTT.

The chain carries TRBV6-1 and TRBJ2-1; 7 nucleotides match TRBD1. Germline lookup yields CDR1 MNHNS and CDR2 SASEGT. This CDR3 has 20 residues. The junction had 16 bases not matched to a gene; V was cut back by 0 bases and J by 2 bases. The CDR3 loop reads CASSEAFFPTGSAPYNEQFF. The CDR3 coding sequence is TGTGCCAGCAGTGAAGCCTTCTTTCCGACAGGGTCCGCGCCCTACAATGAGCAGTTCTTC.

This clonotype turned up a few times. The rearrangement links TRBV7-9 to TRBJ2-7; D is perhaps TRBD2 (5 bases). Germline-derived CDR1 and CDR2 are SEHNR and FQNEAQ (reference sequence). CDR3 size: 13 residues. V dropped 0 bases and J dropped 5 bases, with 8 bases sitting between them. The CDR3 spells CASSLALAHEQYV. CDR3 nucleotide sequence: TGTGCCAGCAGCTTAGCGCTAGCACACGAGCAGTACGTC.

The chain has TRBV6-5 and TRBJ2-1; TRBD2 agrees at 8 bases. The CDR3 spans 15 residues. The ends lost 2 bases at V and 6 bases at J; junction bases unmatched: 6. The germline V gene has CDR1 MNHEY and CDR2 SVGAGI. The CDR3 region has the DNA TGTGCCAGCAGTTACAAGGGTAGCGGGGCCAATGAGCAGTTCTTC. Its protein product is CASSYKGSGANEQFF.

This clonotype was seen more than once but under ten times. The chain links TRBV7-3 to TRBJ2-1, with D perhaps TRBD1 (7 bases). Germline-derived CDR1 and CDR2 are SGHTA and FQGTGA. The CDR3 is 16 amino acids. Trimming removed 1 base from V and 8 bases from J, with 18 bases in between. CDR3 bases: TGTGCCAGCAGCTTAAGGGGGGACAGTTCGGCAGATGAGCAGTTCTTC. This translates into CASSLRGDSSADEQFF.

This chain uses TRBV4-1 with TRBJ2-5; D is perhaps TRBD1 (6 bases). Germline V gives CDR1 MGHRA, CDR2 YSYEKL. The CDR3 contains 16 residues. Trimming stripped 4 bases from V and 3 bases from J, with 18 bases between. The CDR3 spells CASSLLLQGTEETQYF. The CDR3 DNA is TGCGCCAGCAGCCTCTTATTACAGGGAACGGAAGAGACCCAGTACTTC.

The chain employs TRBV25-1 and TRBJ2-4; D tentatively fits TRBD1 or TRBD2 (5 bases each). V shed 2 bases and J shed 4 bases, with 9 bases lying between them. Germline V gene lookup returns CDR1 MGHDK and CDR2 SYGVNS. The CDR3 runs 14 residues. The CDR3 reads CASSEPGAKNIQYF. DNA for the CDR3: TGTGCCAGCAGTGAACCCGGGGCAAAAAACATTCAGTACTTC.

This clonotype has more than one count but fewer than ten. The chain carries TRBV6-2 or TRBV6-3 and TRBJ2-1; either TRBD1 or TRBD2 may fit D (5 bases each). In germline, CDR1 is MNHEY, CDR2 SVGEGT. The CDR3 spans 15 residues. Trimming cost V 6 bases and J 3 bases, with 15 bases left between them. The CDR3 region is CASRYGTTNYNEQFF. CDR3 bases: TGTGCCAGCAGATACGGGACCACCAACTACAATGAGCAGTTCTTC.

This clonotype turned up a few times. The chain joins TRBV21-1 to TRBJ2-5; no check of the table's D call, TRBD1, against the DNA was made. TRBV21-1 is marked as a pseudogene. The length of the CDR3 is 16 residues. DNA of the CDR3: TGTGCCAGCAGCAAAGACCCTACAGGTTGGGGGGAGACCCAGTACTTC. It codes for CASSKDPTGWGETQYF.

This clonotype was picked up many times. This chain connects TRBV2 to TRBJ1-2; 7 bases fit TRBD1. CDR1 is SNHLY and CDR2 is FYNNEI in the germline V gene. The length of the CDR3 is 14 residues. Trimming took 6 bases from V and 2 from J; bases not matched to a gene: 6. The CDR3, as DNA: TGTGCCAGCAGCCCCGAGGGACAGAACTATGGCTACACCTTC. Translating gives CASSPEGQNYGYTF.

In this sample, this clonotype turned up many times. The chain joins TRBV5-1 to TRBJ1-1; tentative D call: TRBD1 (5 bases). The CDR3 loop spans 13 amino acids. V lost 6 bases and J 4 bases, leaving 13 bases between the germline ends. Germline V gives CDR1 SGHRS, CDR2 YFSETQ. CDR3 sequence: CASTLLGGTEAFF. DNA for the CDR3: TGCGCCAGCACCCTGCTCGGGGGCACTGAAGCTTTCTTT.

CDR3 protein: CASRGQGPVTEAFF. The CDR3 nucleotides are TGTGCCAGCAGGGGACAGGGTCCGGTCACTGAAGCTTTCTTT. The chain links TRBV2 to TRBJ1-1; TRBD1 matches 9 bases. Trimming took 6 bases from V and 4 from J; bases not matched to a gene: 6. Germline lookup yields CDR1 SNHLY and CDR2 FYNNEI. CDR3 length: 14 residues.

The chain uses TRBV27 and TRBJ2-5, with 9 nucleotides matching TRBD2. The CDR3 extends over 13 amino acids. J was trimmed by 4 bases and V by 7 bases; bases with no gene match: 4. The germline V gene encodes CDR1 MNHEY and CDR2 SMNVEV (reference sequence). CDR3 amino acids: CASMKAGGETQYF. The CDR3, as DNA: TGTGCCAGCATGAAAGCGGGAGGAGAGACCCAGTACTTC.

The CDR3 nucleotides are TGTGCCTGGAGTGTAAGGGTCAAGGGCGGCTATGGCTACACCTTC. Protein sequence: CAWSVRVKGGYGYTF. The chain combines TRBV30 with TRBJ1-2; D is uncertain. This CDR3 spans 15 amino acids. Germline V gene data show CDR1 as GTSNPN and CDR2 as SVGIG (reference sequence). Trimming took off 0 bases at V and 4 bases at J, with 15 bases between the two ends.

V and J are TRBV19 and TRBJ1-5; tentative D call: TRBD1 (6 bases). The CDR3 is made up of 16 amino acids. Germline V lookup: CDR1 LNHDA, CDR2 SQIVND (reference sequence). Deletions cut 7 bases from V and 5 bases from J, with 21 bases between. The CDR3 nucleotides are TGTGCCAGTATTGAGACAGGAGCACTATACGATCAGCCCCAGCATTTT. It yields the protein CASIETGALYDQPQHF.

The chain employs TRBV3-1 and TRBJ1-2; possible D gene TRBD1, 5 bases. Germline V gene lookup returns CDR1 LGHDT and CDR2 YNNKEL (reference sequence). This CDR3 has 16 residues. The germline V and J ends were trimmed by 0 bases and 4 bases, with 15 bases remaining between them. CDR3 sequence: CASSQEAQGLSYGYTF. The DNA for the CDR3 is TGTGCCAGCAGCCAAGAGGCCCAGGGTTTATCCTATGGCTACACCTTC.

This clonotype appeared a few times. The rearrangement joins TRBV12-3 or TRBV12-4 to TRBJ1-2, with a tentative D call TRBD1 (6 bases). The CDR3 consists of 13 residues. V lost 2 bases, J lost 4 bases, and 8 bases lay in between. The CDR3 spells CASSLKGGYGYTF. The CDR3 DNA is TGTGCCAGCAGTTTAAAGGGGGGCTATGGCTACACCTTC.

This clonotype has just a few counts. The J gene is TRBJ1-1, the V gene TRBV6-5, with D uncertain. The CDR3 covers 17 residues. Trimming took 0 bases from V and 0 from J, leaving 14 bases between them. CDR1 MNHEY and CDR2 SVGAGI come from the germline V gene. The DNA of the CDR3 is TGTGCCAGCAGTTACTCGTGGAGGGAAGGGATGAACACTGAAGCTTTCTTT. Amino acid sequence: CASSYSWREGMNTEAFF.

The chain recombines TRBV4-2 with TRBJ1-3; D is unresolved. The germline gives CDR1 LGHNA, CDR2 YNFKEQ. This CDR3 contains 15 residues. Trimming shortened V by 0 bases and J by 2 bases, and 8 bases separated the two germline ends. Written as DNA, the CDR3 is TGTGCCAGCAGCCAAGACATAACAGCTGGAAACACCATATATTTT. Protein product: CASSQDITAGNTIYF.

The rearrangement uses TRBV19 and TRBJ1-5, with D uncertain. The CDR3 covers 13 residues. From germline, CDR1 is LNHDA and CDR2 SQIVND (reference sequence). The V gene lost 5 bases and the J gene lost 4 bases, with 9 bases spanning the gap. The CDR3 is CASSVATNQPQHF. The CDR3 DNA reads TGTGCCAGTAGTGTGGCCACAAATCAGCCCCAGCATTTT.

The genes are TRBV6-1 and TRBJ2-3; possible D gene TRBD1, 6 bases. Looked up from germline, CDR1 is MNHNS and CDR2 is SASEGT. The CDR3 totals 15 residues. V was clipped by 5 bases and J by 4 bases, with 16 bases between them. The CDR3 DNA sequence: TGTGCCAGCAGTTCTCAGGGGATCTCCCCAGATACGCAGTATTTT. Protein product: CASSSQGISPDTQYF.

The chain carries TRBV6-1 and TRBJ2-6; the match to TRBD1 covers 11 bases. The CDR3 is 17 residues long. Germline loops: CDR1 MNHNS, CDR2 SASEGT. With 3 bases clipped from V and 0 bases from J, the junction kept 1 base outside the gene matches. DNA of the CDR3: TGTGCCAGCAGTGAGGGACAGGGGGACTCTGGGGCCAACGTCCTGACTTTC. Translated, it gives CASSEGQGDSGANVLTF.